Detailed here is one T cell receptor beta chain. Its antigen is as yet unknown. This CDR3 spans 15 amino acids. CDR1 and CDR2 from the germline V gene are SGHKS and YYEKEE (reference sequence). Trimming took 0 bases from V and 6 from J, leaving 12 bases between them. The data were taken from a study of cytomegalovirus exposure and HLA in healthy donors. Study outcomes and limitations: The study put under 200 TCR beta chains on its list as cytomegalovirus-associated. An analysis was carried out later, and it reportedly showed fewer N-insertions in an Asian-associated ancestry cluster than the approximately 700-donor mean. According to an earlier analysis, most TCR beta V segments yielded productive rearrangements about 87% or about 30% of the time. Common viral pathogens (according to a later analysis) appeared linked to several of the most significant clusters.

60 Vbeta and 13 Jbeta primers were used in PCR. The assay was immunoSEQ multiplex PCR, and TCRdb's table has in-frame clones only and misses some. The sample holds about 200,000 clones, about 86% seen once. This chain links TRBV5-5 with TRBJ2-2; a possible D gene is TRBD2 (6 bases). Sequencing was carried out using PBMCs. This TCR derives from a woman aged 25 to 39 in good health and CMV-seronegative. CDR3 loop: CASSLVHGGPGELFF. Written as DNA, the CDR3 is TGTGCCAGCAGCTTGGTTCACGGGGGTCCCGGGGAGCTGTTTTTT. The whole variable domain, remainder taken from reference TRBV5-5 and TRBJ2-2, is DAGVTQSPTHLIKTRGQQVTLRCSPISGHKSVSWYQQVLGQGPQFIFQYYEKEERGRGNFPDRFSARQFPNYSSELNVNALLLGDSALYLCASSLVHGGPGELFFGEGSRLTVL.